Listed below are T cell receptor beta chains from one sample, sequenced in a study of control samples from healthy donors and cancer patients. Using immunoSEQ multiplex PCR, the repertoire was profiled, and TCRdb retains in-frame clones only, with some absent. The table includes about 130,000 clones, about nine tenths detected once. Specimen: blood. Source of these receptors: a young man in good health. Both conserved end residues are part of each CDR3. The D gene is left open where the match is weak. The size of a clone is reported for some rows only, either as once, few or many, or as a class for expanded clones.

D gene: TRBD2; CDR3 length: 16; V gene: TRBV14; clone size: NA; J gene: TRBJ2-7; CDR3 DNA: TGTGCCAGCAGCCCGTTCAGGGCGGGGGGGCCTGGAGAGCAGTACTTC; CDR3 protein: CASSPFRAGGPGEQYF
D gene: TRBD2; CDR3 length: 13; V gene: TRBV2; clone size: NA; J gene: TRBJ2-7; CDR3 DNA: TGTGCCACCGGGGGGGGTAGCTCCTACGAGCAGTACTTC; CDR3 protein: CATGGGSSYEQYF
D gene: NA; CDR3 length: 13; V gene: TRBV2; clone size: NA; J gene: TRBJ2-7; CDR3 DNA: TGTGCCAGCAGTGAACAGAGCTCCTACGAGCAGTACTTC; CDR3 protein: CASSEQSSYEQYF
D gene: TRBD1; CDR3 length: 15; V gene: TRBV10-3; clone size: NA; J gene: TRBJ1-5; CDR3 DNA: TGTGCCATCAGTCCTGACAGGGATAGCAATCAGCCCCAGCATTTT; CDR3 protein: CAISPDRDSNQPQHF
D gene: NA; CDR3 length: 14; V gene: TRBV18; clone size: NA; J gene: TRBJ2-5; CDR3 DNA: TGTGCCAGCTCACCTCTACAGGATCCGGAGACCCAGTACTTC; CDR3 protein: CASSPLQDPETQYF
D gene: NA; CDR3 length: 15; V gene: TRBV6-5; clone size: NA; J gene: TRBJ1-1; CDR3 DNA: TGTGCCAGCAGTTACTCTGGGGAGGGGAACACTGAAGCTTTCTTT; CDR3 protein: CASSYSGEGNTEAFF
D gene: NA; CDR3 length: 13; V gene: TRBV18; clone size: NA; J gene: TRBJ2-5; CDR3 DNA: TGTGCCAGCTCACCGCTCGTCGGAGAGACCCAGTACTTC; CDR3 protein: CASSPLVGETQYF
D gene: NA; CDR3 length: 16; V gene: TRBV9; clone size: NA; J gene: TRBJ1-3; CDR3 DNA: TGTGCCAGCAGCCCGGGACACCGCCTCTCTGGAAACACCATATATTTT; CDR3 protein: CASSPGHRLSGNTIYF
D gene: NA; CDR3 length: 11; V gene: TRBV29-1; clone size: NA; J gene: TRBJ1-2; CDR3 DNA: TGCAGCGTCGCACCCGTCTGGGGCTACACCTTC; CDR3 protein: CSVAPVWGYTF
D gene: TRBD2; CDR3 length: 17; V gene: TRBV4-1; clone size: NA; J gene: TRBJ2-1; CDR3 DNA: TGCGCCAGCAGCCAAGATATAGCGGGAGAGGGCACCAAGGGGCAGTTCTTC; CDR3 protein: CASSQDIAGEGTKGQFF
D gene: NA; CDR3 length: 16; V gene: TRBV11-3; clone size: NA; J gene: TRBJ1-1; CDR3 DNA: TGTGCCAGCAGCTTAGGCAGGGGCGACGGGAACACTGAAGCTTTCTTT; CDR3 protein: CASSLGRGDGNTEAFF
D gene: TRBD2; CDR3 length: 17; V gene: TRBV27; clone size: once; J gene: TRBJ2-3; CDR3 DNA: TGTGCCAGCAGTTTTACCCGGACTAGCGGGACCACAGATACGCAGTATTTT; CDR3 protein: CASSFTRTSGTTDTQYF
D gene: NA; CDR3 length: 14; V gene: TRBV27; clone size: NA; J gene: TRBJ1-6; CDR3 DNA: TGTGCCAGCAGTTTTACCGGGACTAATTCACCCCTCCACTTT; CDR3 protein: CASSFTGTNSPLHF
D gene: TRBD1; CDR3 length: 18; V gene: TRBV3-1/TRBV3-2; clone size: NA; J gene: TRBJ2-1; CDR3 DNA: TGTGCCAGCAGCCACTACCTGGAAGGGGGCAGCTCCTACAATGAGCAGTTCTTC; CDR3 protein: CASSHYLEGGSSYNEQFF
D gene: NA; CDR3 length: 14; V gene: TRBV5-1; clone size: NA; J gene: TRBJ1-2; CDR3 DNA: TGCGCCAGCAGCTCGGACGGACAGCGATCGGGCTACACCTTC; CDR3 protein: CASSSDGQRSGYTF
D gene: NA; CDR3 length: 13; V gene: TRBV12-3/TRBV12-4; clone size: NA; J gene: TRBJ2-1; CDR3 DNA: TGTGCCAGCAGCCTCGGGTCCGGGAATGAGCAGTTCTTC; CDR3 protein: CASSLGSGNEQFF
D gene: NA; CDR3 length: 13; V gene: TRBV30; clone size: NA; J gene: TRBJ1-1; CDR3 DNA: TGTGCCTGGGCGCCCGACAGGAACACTGAAGCTTTCTTT; CDR3 protein: CAWAPDRNTEAFF
D gene: TRBD1; CDR3 length: 13; V gene: TRBV7-9; clone size: NA; J gene: TRBJ2-3; CDR3 DNA: TGTGCCAGCAGCATCCTTACAGGGGATCCGCAGTATTTT; CDR3 protein: CASSILTGDPQYF
D gene: TRBD1; CDR3 length: 16; V gene: TRBV9; clone size: NA; J gene: TRBJ2-2; CDR3 DNA: TGTGCCAGCAGCCCGCCCGGGACAGGGGCCACCGGGGAGCTGTTTTTT; CDR3 protein: CASSPPGTGATGELFF
D gene: TRBD2; CDR3 length: 16; V gene: TRBV5-4; clone size: NA; J gene: TRBJ2-3; CDR3 DNA: TGTGCCAGCAGCTTAAAGATAGCGGGGGCCGGGGATACGCAGTATTTT; CDR3 protein: CASSLKIAGAGDTQYF
D gene: NA; CDR3 length: 16; V gene: TRBV27; clone size: NA; J gene: TRBJ2-1; CDR3 DNA: TGTGCCAGCAGTTGGGGAGGGGGCGAGTTGGACAATGAGCAGTTCTTC; CDR3 protein: CASSWGGGELDNEQFF
D gene: TRBD1; CDR3 length: 18; V gene: TRBV4-1; clone size: NA; J gene: TRBJ1-4; CDR3 DNA: TGCGCCAGCAGCCAAGATACGGTAGGGGGCTCCGGGGCCATACAACTGTTTTTT; CDR3 protein: CASSQDTVGGSGAIQLFF
D gene: NA; CDR3 length: 12; V gene: TRBV10-3; clone size: NA; J gene: TRBJ2-2; CDR3 DNA: TGTGCCATCAGTCCATTCACCGGGGAGCTGTTTTTT; CDR3 protein: CAISPFTGELFF
D gene: NA; CDR3 length: 15; V gene: TRBV5-1; clone size: NA; J gene: TRBJ1-1; CDR3 DNA: TGCGCCAGCAGCTTATATACAGGCAGGAACACTGAAGCTTTCTTT; CDR3 protein: CASSLYTGRNTEAFF
D gene: NA; CDR3 length: 15; V gene: TRBV7-6; clone size: NA; J gene: TRBJ2-5; CDR3 DNA: TGTGCCAGCAGCTTAAATCTGGGGGCAGGGGAGACCCAGTACTTC; CDR3 protein: CASSLNLGAGETQYF
D gene: NA; CDR3 length: 13; V gene: TRBV11-2; clone size: NA; J gene: TRBJ2-2; CDR3 DNA: TGTGCCAGCAGCTTGCAGGGAATCGGGGAGCTGTTTTTT; CDR3 protein: CASSLQGIGELFF
D gene: NA; CDR3 length: 14; V gene: TRBV6-2/TRBV6-3; clone size: NA; J gene: TRBJ1-1; CDR3 DNA: TGTGCCAGCAGCCGGGGGGGGGCTGGTACTGAAGCTTTCTTT; CDR3 protein: CASSRGGAGTEAFF
D gene: TRBD2; CDR3 length: 15; V gene: TRBV7-3; clone size: NA; J gene: TRBJ2-5; CDR3 DNA: TGTGCCAGCAGCTTACTAGCGGGGGGGCAAGAGACCCAGTACTTC; CDR3 protein: CASSLLAGGQETQYF
D gene: NA; CDR3 length: 16; V gene: TRBV5-8; clone size: NA; J gene: TRBJ1-2; CDR3 DNA: TGTGCCAGCAGCTTGGTGTCACAGGGTATCAACTATGGCTACACCTTC; CDR3 protein: CASSLVSQGINYGYTF
D gene: NA; CDR3 length: 14; V gene: TRBV6-6; clone size: few; J gene: TRBJ1-2; CDR3 DNA: TGTGCCAGCAGTTATCAGCTGGGGGACTATGGCTACACCTTC; CDR3 protein: CASSYQLGDYGYTF
D gene: NA; CDR3 length: 14; V gene: TRBV12-1; clone size: few; J gene: TRBJ1-1; CDR3 DNA: TGTGCCAGCAGCTTTTGGACAAAAAACACTGAAGCTTTCTTT; CDR3 protein: CASSFWTKNTEAFF
D gene: NA; CDR3 length: 15; V gene: TRBV7-9; clone size: NA; J gene: TRBJ1-2; CDR3 DNA: TGTGCCAGCAGCCTCCTCCGAGATGGGAACTATGGCTACACCTTC; CDR3 protein: CASSLLRDGNYGYTF
D gene: NA; CDR3 length: 11; V gene: TRBV12-3/TRBV12-4; clone size: NA; J gene: TRBJ2-5; CDR3 DNA: TGTGCCAGCAGTTTGCATGAGACCCAGTACTTC; CDR3 protein: CASSLHETQYF
D gene: NA; CDR3 length: 15; V gene: TRBV5-4; clone size: NA; J gene: TRBJ2-3; CDR3 DNA: TGTGCCAGCAAAGGGTATCTAGCCAGCACAGATACGCAGTATTTT; CDR3 protein: CASKGYLASTDTQYF
D gene: NA; CDR3 length: 15; V gene: TRBV7-3; clone size: NA; J gene: TRBJ2-5; CDR3 DNA: TGTGCCAGCAGCTTAACGGGTCTAGCGCGGGAGACCCAGTACTTC; CDR3 protein: CASSLTGLARETQYF
D gene: TRBD1; CDR3 length: 15; V gene: TRBV10-1; clone size: NA; J gene: TRBJ2-3; CDR3 DNA: TGCGCCAGCAGTGAGGACAGGGGTGTCACAGATACGCAGTATTTT; CDR3 protein: CASSEDRGVTDTQYF
D gene: NA; CDR3 length: 14; V gene: TRBV7-9; clone size: once; J gene: TRBJ2-1; CDR3 DNA: TGTGCCAGCAGCTTAGATTCGATAGACAATGAGCAGTTCTTC; CDR3 protein: CASSLDSIDNEQFF
D gene: TRBD1; CDR3 length: 15; V gene: TRBV5-1; clone size: NA; J gene: TRBJ2-1; CDR3 DNA: TGCGCCAGCAGCAGCACGGGACAGGGGGCGGGTGAGCAGTTCTTC; CDR3 protein: CASSSTGQGAGEQFF
D gene: TRBD1; CDR3 length: 14; V gene: TRBV27; clone size: NA; J gene: TRBJ1-1; CDR3 DNA: TGTGCCAGCAGTTCGCCGGGACAGAAAACTGAAGCTTTCTTT; CDR3 protein: CASSSPGQKTEAFF
D gene: NA; CDR3 length: 13; V gene: TRBV2; clone size: NA; J gene: TRBJ1-2; CDR3 DNA: TGTGCCAGCAGAGGTCGAGGGGATGATGGCTACACCTTC; CDR3 protein: CASRGRGDDGYTF
D gene: NA; CDR3 length: 17; V gene: TRBV4-1; clone size: NA; J gene: TRBJ1-6; CDR3 DNA: TGCGCCAGCAGCCAAGGCGAAGTGAGCTCCTATAATTCACCCCTCCACTTT; CDR3 protein: CASSQGEVSSYNSPLHF
D gene: NA; CDR3 length: 14; V gene: TRBV13; clone size: NA; J gene: TRBJ2-7; CDR3 DNA: TGTGCCAGCAGCTTGACAGACACATCCTACGAGCAGTACTTC; CDR3 protein: CASSLTDTSYEQYF
D gene: NA; CDR3 length: 13; V gene: TRBV28; clone size: once; J gene: TRBJ1-2; CDR3 DNA: TGTGCCAGCATGATACACGGGACTTATGGCTACACCTTC; CDR3 protein: CASMIHGTYGYTF
D gene: NA; CDR3 length: 14; V gene: TRBV2; clone size: NA; J gene: TRBJ1-2; CDR3 DNA: TGTGCCAGCAGTGAAGAACCCCGAAGCTATGGCTACACCTTC; CDR3 protein: CASSEEPRSYGYTF
D gene: TRBD2; CDR3 length: 16; V gene: TRBV14; clone size: once; J gene: TRBJ2-1; CDR3 DNA: TGTGCCAGCAGCCAAGATTTGACTAGCGGGGGGAATGAGCAGTTCTTC; CDR3 protein: CASSQDLTSGGNEQFF
D gene: NA; CDR3 length: 15; V gene: TRBV5-1; clone size: NA; J gene: TRBJ1-2; CDR3 DNA: TGCGCCAGCACCTCGGGGGGGGGACACCCTTATGGCTACACCTTC; CDR3 protein: CASTSGGGHPYGYTF
D gene: NA; CDR3 length: 13; V gene: TRBV30; clone size: NA; J gene: TRBJ1-2; CDR3 DNA: TGTGCCTGGAGCCAGGAAGCTAACTATGGCTACACCTTC; CDR3 protein: CAWSQEANYGYTF
D gene: NA; CDR3 length: 15; V gene: TRBV4-2; clone size: NA; J gene: TRBJ1-5; CDR3 DNA: TGTGCCAGCAGCCAAGTTGGGCCTAGCAATCAGCCCCAGCATTTT; CDR3 protein: CASSQVGPSNQPQHF
D gene: NA; CDR3 length: 14; V gene: TRBV5-1; clone size: NA; J gene: TRBJ1-1; CDR3 DNA: TGCGCCAGCAGCTTGTTAAGGGCGAACACTGAAGCTTTCTTT; CDR3 protein: CASSLLRANTEAFF
D gene: NA; CDR3 length: 18; V gene: TRBV13; clone size: NA; J gene: TRBJ2-3; CDR3 DNA: TGTGCCAGCAGACTAAAACACCTCAGCCACGATTTCACAGATACGCAGTATTTT; CDR3 protein: CASRLKHLSHDFTDTQYF
D gene: NA; CDR3 length: 15; V gene: TRBV4-1; clone size: NA; J gene: TRBJ1-5; CDR3 DNA: TGCGCCAGCAGCCTGTCGGGCAATAGCAATCAGCCCCAGCATTTT; CDR3 protein: CASSLSGNSNQPQHF
D gene: NA; CDR3 length: 13; V gene: TRBV30; clone size: few; J gene: TRBJ1-5; CDR3 DNA: TGTGCCTGGAGTGTAGACAGCAATCAGCCCCAGCATTTT; CDR3 protein: CAWSVDSNQPQHF
D gene: NA; CDR3 length: 13; V gene: TRBV12-3/TRBV12-4; clone size: NA; J gene: TRBJ2-1; CDR3 DNA: TGTGCCAGCAGTGGACTTGCCGGCAATGAGCAGTTCTTC; CDR3 protein: CASSGLAGNEQFF
D gene: NA; CDR3 length: 16; V gene: TRBV30; clone size: NA; J gene: TRBJ1-6; CDR3 DNA: TGTGCCTGGAGTGAGGGCGGGGGTATCTATAATTCACCCCTCCACTTT; CDR3 protein: CAWSEGGGIYNSPLHF
D gene: NA; CDR3 length: 14; V gene: TRBV10-1; clone size: NA; J gene: TRBJ1-6; CDR3 DNA: TGCGCCAGCAGTGAGTCAAGGGGGAATTCACCCCTCCACTTT; CDR3 protein: CASSESRGNSPLHF